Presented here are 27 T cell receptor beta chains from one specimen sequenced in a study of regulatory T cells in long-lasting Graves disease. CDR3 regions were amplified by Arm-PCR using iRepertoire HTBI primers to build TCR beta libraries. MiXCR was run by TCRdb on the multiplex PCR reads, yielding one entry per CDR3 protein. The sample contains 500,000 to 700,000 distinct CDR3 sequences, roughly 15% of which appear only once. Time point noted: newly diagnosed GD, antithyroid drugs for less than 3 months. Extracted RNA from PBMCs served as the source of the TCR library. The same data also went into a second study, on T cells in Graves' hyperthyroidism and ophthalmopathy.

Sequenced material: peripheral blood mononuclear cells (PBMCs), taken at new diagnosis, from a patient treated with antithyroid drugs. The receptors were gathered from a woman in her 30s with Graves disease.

This chain's CDR3 is CASSQSELGTQYF. CDR3 bases: TGTGCCAGCAGCCAGTCAGAACTTGGTACGCAGTATTTT. This sequence joins TRBV14 and TRBJ2-3; D uncertain. V was shortened by 3 bases and J by 8 bases, with 12 bases between the two germline ends. Germline loops: CDR1 SGHDN, CDR2 FVKESK. The CDR3 covers 13 residues.

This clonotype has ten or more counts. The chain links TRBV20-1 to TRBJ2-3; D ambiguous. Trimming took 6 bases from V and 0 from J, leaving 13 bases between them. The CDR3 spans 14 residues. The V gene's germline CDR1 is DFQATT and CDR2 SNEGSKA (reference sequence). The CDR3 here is CSAPHRTSTDTQYF. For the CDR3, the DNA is TGCAGTGCACCTCACCGGACCAGCACAGATACGCAGTATTTT.

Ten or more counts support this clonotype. CDR3 sequence reads: CASSTLGGNTEAFF. CDR3 DNA: TGTGCCAGCAGCACCTTGGGGGGGAACACTGAAGCTTTCTTT. The rearrangement links TRBV7-2 to TRBJ1-1; a weak D match, TRBD1 (5 bases). The germline V gene encodes CDR1 SGHTA and CDR2 FQGNSA. This CDR3 region has 14 residues. The V and J ends lost 5 bases and 1 base respectively, with 11 bases between them.

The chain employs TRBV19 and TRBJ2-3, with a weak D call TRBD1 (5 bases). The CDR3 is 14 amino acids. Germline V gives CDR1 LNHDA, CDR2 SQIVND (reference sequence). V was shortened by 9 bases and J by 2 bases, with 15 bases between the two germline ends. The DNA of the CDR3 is TGTGCCAGCAAGGGGCGGACCCCCACAGATACGCAGTATTTT. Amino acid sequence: CASKGRTPTDTQYF.

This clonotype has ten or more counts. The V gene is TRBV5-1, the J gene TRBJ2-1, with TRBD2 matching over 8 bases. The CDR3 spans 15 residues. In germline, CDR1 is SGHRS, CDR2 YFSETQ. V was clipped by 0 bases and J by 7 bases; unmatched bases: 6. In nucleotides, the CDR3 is TGCGCCAGCAGCTTGGAAAGCGGGAGTCGGAATGAGCAGTTCTTC. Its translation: CASSLESGSRNEQFF.

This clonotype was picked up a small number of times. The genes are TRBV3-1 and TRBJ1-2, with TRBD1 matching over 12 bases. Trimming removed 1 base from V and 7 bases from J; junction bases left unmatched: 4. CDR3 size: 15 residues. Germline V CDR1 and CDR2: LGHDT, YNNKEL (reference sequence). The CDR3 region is CASSQGGQGARGYTF. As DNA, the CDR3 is TGTGCCAGCAGCCAAGGGGGACAGGGGGCGCGTGGCTACACCTTC.

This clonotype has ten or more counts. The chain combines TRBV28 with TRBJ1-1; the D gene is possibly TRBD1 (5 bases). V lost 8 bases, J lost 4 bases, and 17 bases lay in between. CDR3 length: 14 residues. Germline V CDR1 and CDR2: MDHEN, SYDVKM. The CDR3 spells CASRWGGWGTEAFF. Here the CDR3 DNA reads TGTGCCAGCCGATGGGGGGGATGGGGCACTGAAGCTTTCTTT.

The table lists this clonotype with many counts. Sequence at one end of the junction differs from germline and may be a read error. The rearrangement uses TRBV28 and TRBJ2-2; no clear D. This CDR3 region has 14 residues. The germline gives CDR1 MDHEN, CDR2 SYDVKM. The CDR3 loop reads CASNRAPNTGELFF. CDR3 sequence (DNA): TGTGCCAGCAATCGGGCTCCGAATACCGGGGAGCTGTTTTTT.

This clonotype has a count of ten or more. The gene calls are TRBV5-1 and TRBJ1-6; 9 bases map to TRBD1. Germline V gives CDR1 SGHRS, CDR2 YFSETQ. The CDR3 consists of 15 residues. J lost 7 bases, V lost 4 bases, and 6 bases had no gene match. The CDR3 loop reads CASSTGQGPNSPLHF. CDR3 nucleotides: TGCGCCAGCAGCACAGGACAGGGGCCAAATTCACCCCTCCACTTT.

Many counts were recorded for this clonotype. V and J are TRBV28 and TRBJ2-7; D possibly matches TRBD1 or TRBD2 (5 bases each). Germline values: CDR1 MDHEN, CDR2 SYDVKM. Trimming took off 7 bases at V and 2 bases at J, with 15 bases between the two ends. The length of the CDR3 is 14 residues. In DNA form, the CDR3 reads TGTGCCAGCACCCCCCGCCGGGACCCCTACGAGCAGTACTTC. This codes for CASTPRRDPYEQYF.

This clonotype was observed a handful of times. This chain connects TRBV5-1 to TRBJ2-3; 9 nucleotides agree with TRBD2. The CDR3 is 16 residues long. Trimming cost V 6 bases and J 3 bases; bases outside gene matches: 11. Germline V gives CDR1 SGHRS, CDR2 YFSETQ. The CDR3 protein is CASKLEAGGWTDTQYF. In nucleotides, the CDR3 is TGCGCCAGCAAACTCGAGGCGGGAGGGTGGACAGATACGCAGTATTTT.

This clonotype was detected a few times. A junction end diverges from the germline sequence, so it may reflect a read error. The CDR3 coding sequence is TGTGCCAGCAGCGAAGCCGGGACAAGGGCAACCTACGAGCAGTACTTC. Translation gives CASSEAGTRATYEQYF. The chain couples TRBV2 to TRBJ2-7; tentatively, D is TRBD1 (6 bases). CDR1 SNHLY and CDR2 FYNNEI come from the germline V gene. The CDR3 is 16 amino acids.

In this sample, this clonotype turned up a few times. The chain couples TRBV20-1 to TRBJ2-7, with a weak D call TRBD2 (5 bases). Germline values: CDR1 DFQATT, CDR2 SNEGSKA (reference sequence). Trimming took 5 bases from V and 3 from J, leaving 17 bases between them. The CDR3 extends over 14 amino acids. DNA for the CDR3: TGCAGTGCTCGAGGATATAGCGCCTACTACGAGCAGTACTTC. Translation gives CSARGYSAYYEQYF.

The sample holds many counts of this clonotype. The CDR3 DNA follows: TGTGCCAGCAGCCCGGGGGCCTCCTACAATGAGCAGTTCTTC. As protein: CASSPGASYNEQFF. This chain joins TRBV7-9 and TRBJ2-1; D might be TRBD1 or TRBD2, each matching 6 bases. This CDR3 is 14 amino acids long. V gave up 5 bases and J gave up 0 bases, with 8 bases separating them. The germline gives CDR1 SEHNR, CDR2 FQNEAQ (reference sequence).

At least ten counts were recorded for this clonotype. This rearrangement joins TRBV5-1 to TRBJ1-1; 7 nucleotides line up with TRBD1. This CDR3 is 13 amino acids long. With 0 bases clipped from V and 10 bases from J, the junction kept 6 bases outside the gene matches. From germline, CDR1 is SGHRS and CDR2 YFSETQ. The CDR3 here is CASSLEGAIRAFF. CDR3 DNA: TGCGCCAGCAGCTTGGAGGGGGCCATTAGAGCTTTCTTT.

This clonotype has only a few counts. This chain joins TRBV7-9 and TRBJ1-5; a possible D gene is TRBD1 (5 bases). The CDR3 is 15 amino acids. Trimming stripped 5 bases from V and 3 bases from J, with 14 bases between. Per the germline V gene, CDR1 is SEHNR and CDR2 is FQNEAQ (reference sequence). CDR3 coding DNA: TGTGCCAGCAGCCCACTGGGGGGAGTCAATCAGCCCCAGCATTTT. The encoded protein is CASSPLGGVNQPQHF.

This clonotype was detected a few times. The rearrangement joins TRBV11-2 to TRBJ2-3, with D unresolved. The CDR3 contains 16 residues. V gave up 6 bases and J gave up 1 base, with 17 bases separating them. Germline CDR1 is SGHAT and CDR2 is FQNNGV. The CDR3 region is CASSLRAAVGTDTQYF. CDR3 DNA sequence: TGTGCCAGCAGTCTTAGGGCCGCGGTGGGCACAGATACGCAGTATTTT.

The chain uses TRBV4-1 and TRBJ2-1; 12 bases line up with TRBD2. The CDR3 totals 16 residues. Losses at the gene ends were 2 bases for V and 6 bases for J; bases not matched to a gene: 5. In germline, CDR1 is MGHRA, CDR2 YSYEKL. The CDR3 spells CASSQTGLAGSNEQFF. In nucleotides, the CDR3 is TGCGCCAGCAGCCAAACCGGACTAGCGGGGAGCAATGAGCAGTTCTTC.

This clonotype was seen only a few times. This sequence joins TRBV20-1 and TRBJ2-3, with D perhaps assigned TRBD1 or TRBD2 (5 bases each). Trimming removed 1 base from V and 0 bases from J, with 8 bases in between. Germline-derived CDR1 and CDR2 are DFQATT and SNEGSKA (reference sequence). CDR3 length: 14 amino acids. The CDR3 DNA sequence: TGCAGTGCTAGAGGTGGGGGAAGCACAGATACGCAGTATTTT. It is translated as CSARGGGSTDTQYF.

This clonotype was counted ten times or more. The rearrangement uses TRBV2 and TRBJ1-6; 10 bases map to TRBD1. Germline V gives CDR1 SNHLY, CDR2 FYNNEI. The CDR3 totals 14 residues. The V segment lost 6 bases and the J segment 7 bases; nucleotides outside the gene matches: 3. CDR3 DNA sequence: TGTGCCAGCAGCGGACAGGGGGGGAATTCACCCCTCCACTTT. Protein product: CASSGQGGNSPLHF.

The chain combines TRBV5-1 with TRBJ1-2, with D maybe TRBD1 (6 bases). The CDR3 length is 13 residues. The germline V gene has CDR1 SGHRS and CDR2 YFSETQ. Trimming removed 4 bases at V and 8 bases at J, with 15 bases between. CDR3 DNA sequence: TGCGCCAGCAGCAAAAACAGGGTTTACGGCTACACCTTC. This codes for CASSKNRVYGYTF.

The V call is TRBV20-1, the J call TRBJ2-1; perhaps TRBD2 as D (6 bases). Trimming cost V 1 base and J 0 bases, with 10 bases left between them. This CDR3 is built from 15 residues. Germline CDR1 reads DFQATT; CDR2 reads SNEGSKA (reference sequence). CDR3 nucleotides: TGCAGTGCTAGAGGGGGGGAAAGCTCCTACAATGAGCAGTTCTTC. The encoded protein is CSARGGESSYNEQFF.

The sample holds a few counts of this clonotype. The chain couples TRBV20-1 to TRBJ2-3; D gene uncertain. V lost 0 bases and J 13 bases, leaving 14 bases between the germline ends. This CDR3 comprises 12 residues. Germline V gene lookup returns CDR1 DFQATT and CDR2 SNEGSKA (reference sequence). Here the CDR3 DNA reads TGCAGTGCTAGAGATCCCCCCATTCAGGAGTATTTT. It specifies CSARDPPIQEYF.

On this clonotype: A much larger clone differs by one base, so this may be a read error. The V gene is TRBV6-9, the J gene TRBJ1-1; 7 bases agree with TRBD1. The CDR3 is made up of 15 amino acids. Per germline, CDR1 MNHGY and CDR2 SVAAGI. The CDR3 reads CANSFTNRGDTEAFF. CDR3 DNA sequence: TGTGCCAACAGTTTCACAAACAGGGGTGACACTGAAGCTTTCTTT.

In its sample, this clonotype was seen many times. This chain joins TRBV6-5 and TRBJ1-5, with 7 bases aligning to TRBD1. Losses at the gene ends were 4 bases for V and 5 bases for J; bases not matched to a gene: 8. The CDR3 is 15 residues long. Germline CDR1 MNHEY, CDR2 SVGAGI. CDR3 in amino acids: CASSSGGGGDQPQHF. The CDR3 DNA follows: TGTGCCAGCAGTTCAGGGGGAGGGGGCGATCAGCCCCAGCATTTT.

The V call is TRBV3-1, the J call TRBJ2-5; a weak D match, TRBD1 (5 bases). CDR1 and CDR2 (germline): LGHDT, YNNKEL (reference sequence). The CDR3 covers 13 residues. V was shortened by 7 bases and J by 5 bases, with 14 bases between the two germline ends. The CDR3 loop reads CASKFVGRETQYF. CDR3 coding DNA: TGTGCCAGCAAGTTCGTGGGGCGGGAGACCCAGTACTTC.

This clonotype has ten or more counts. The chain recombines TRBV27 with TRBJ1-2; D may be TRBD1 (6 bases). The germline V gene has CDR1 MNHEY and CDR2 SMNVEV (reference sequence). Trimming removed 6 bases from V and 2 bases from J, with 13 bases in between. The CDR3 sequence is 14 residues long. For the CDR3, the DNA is TGTGCCAGCAGCCCCGACAGGATCAACTATGGCTACACCTTC. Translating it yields CASSPDRINYGYTF.